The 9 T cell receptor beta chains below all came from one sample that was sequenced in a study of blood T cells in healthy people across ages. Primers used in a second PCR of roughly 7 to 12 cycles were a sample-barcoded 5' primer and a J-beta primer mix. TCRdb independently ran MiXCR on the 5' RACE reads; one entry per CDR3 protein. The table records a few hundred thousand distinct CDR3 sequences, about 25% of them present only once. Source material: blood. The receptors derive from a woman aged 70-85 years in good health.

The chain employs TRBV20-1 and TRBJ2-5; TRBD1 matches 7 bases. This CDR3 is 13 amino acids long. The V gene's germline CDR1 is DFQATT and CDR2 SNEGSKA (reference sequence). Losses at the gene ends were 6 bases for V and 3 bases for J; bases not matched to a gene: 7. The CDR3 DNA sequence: TGCAGTGCGTCGACAGGGAGAGAAGAGACCCAGTACTTC. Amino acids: CSASTGREETQYF.

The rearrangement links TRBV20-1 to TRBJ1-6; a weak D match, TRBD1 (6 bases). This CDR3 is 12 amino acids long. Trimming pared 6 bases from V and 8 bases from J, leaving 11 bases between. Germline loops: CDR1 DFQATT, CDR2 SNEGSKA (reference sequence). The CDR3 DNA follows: TGCAGTGCCGGGACATGGGATTCACCCCTCCACTTT. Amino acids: CSAGTWDSPLHF.

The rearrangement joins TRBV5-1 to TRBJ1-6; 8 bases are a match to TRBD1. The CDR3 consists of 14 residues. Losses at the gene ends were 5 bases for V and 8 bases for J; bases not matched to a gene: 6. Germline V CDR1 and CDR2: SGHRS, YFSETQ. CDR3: CASSQDRVDSPLHF. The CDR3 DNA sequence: TGCGCCAGCAGTCAGGACAGGGTAGATTCACCCCTCCACTTT.

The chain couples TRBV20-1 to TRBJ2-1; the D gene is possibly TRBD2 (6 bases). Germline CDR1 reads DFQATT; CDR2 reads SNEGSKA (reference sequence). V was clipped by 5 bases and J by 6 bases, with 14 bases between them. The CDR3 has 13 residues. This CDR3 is CSAPSDPVNEQFF. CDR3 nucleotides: TGCAGTGCTCCTAGCGACCCGGTCAATGAGCAGTTCTTC.

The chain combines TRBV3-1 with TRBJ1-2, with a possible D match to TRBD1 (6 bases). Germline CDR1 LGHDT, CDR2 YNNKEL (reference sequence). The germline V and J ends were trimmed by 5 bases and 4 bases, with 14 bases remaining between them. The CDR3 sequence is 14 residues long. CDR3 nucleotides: TGTGCCAGCAGCTTCGGACAGTCCAGCTATGGCTACACCTTC. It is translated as CASSFGQSSYGYTF.

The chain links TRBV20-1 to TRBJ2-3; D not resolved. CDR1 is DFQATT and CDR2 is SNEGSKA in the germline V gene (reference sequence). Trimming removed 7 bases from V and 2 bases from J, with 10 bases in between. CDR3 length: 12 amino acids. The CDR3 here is CSGYRNTDTQYF. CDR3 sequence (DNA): TGCAGTGGCTACAGAAACACAGATACGCAGTATTTT.

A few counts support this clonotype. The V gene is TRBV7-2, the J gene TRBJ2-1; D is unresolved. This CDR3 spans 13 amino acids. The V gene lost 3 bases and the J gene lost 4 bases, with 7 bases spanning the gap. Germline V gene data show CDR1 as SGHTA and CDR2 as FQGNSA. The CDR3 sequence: CASSFSLYNEQFF. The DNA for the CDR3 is TGTGCCAGCAGCTTCTCCCTTTACAATGAGCAGTTCTTC.

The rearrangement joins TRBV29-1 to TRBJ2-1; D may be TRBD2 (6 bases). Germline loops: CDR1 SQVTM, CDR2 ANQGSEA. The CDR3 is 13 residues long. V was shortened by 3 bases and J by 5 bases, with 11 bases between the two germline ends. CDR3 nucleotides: TGCAGCGTTGACAAGGGACTTAACAATGAGCAGTTCTTC. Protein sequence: CSVDKGLNNEQFF.

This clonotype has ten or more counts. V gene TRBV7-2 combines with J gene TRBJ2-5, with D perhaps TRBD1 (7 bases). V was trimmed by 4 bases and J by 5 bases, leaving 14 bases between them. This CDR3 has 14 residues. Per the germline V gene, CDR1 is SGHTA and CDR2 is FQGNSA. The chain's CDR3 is CASSWKTGRETQYF. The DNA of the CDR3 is TGTGCCAGCAGCTGGAAGACAGGGAGGGAGACCCAGTACTTC.